This section outlines one T cell receptor (beta chain) sequence together with its context. No antigen is known for it. Naive CD45RA+ and memory CD45RA-negative subsets were split from CD4+ cells. The entry originates in a study of shared clonotypes between healthy human individuals. Study outcomes and limitations: Sorted-subset sequencing was shown by rarefaction to be incomplete despite large depth.

Each cell subset's genomic DNA was divided evenly among several immunoSEQ plates. Profiling relied on immunoSEQ multiplex PCR, and the TCRdb table lists in-frame clones only, not all of them. The top ten clones hold nearly 1.5% of a sample with about 1 million clones, under 80% of them seen once. The CDR3 sequence is 14 residues long. CDR1 MNHEY and CDR2 SMNVEV come from the germline V gene (reference sequence). V lost 3 bases, J lost 7 bases, and 12 bases lay in between. Sequenced input: memory CD4+ T cells sorted from blood. Sample subset: CD45RA-negative fraction. The sequence derives from a young man in good health. The V and J genes are TRBV27 and TRBJ1-4; possible D gene TRBD1, 6 bases. This CDR3 is CASSFWGAREKLFF. The DNA of the CDR3 is TGTGCCAGCAGTTTTTGGGGGGCGCGTGAAAAACTGTTTTTT.